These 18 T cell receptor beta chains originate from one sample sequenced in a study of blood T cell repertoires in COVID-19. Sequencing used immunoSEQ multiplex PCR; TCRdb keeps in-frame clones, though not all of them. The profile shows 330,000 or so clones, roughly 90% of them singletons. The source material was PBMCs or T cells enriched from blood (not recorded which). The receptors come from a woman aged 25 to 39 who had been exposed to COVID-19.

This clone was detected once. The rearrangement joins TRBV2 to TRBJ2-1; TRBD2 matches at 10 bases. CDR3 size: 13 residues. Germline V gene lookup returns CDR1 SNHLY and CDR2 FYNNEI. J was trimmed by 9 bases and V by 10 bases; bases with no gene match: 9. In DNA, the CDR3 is TGTGCCACCGGGACTAGCGTCGGGGGTGAGCAGTTCTTC. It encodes CATGTSVGGEQFF.

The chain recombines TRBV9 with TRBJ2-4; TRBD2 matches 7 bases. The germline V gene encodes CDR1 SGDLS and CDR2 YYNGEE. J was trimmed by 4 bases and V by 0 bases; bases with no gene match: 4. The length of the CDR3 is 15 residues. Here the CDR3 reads CASSVGGSGKNIQYF. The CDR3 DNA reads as TGTGCCAGCAGCGTAGGAGGTAGCGGGAAAAACATTCAGTACTTC.

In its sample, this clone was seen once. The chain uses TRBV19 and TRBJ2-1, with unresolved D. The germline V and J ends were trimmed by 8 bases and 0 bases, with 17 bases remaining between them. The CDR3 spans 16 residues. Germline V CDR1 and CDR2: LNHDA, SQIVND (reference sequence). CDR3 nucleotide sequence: TGTGCCAGTGGTAAAGACCCCCTTAGCTCCTACAATGAGCAGTTCTTC. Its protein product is CASGKDPLSSYNEQFF.

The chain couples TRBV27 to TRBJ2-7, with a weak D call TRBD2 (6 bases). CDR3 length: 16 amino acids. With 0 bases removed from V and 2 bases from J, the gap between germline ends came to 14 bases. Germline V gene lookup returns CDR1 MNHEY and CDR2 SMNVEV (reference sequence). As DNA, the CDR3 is TGTGCCAGCAGTTTATCGGAGGGAGATAGAACCTACGAGCAGTACTTC. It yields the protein CASSLSEGDRTYEQYF.

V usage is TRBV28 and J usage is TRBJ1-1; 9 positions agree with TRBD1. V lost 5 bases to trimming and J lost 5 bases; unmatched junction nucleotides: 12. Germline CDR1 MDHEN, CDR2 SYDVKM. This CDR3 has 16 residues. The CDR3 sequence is CASSPRTGVGNTEAFF. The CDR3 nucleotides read TGTGCCAGCAGTCCAAGGACAGGGGTGGGGAATACTGAAGCTTTCTTT. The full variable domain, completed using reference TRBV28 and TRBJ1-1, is DVKVTQSSRYLVKRTGEKVFLECVQDMDHENMFWYRQDPGLGLRLIYFSYDVKMKEKGDIPEGYSVSREKKERFSLILESASTNQTSMYLCASSPRTGVGNTEAFFGQGTRLTVV.

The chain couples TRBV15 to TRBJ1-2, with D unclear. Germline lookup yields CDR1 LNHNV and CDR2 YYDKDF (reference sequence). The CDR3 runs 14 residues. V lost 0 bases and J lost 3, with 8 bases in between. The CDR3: CATSRDIQDYGYTF. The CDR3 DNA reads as TGTGCCACCAGCAGAGATATCCAGGACTATGGCTACACCTTC.

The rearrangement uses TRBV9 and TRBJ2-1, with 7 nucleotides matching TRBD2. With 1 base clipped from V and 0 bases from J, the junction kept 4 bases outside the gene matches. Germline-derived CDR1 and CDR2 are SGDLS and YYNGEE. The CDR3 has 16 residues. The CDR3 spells CASSVSGVSSYNEQFF. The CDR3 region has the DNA TGTGCCAGCAGCGTAAGCGGGGTCAGCTCCTACAATGAGCAGTTCTTC.

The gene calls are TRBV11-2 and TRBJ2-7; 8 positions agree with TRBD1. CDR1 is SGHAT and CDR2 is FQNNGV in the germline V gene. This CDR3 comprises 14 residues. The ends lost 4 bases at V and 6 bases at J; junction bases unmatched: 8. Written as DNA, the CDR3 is TGTGCCAGCAGCTCGGGACAGGCCGGTTTCGAGCAGTACTTC. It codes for CASSSGQAGFEQYF.

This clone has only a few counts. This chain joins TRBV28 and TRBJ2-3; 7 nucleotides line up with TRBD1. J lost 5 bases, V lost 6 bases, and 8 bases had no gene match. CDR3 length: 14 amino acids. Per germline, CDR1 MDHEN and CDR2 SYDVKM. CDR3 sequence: CASRVGGAKDTQYF. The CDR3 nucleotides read TGTGCCAGCAGGGTAGGGGGCGCAAAAGATACGCAGTATTTT.

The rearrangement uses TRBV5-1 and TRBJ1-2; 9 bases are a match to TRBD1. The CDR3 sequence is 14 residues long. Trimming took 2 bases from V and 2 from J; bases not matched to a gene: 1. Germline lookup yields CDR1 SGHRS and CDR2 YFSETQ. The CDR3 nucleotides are TGCGCCAGCAGCTTTACAGGGGGCAACTATGGCTACACCTTC. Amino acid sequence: CASSFTGGNYGYTF.

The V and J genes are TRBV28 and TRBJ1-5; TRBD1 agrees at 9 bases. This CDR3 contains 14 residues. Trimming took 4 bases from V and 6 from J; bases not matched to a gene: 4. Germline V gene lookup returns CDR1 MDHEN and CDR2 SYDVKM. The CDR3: CASSSGQGVQPQHF. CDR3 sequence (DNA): TGTGCCAGCAGTTCGGGACAGGGTGTTCAGCCCCAGCATTTT. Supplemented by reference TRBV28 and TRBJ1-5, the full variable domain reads DVKVTQSSRYLVKRTGEKVFLECVQDMDHENMFWYRQDPGLGLRLIYFSYDVKMKEKGDIPEGYSVSREKKERFSLILESASTNQTSMYLCASSSGQGVQPQHFGDGTRLSIL.

DNA of the CDR3: TGTGCCAGCAGCCACCGGGACAGGGGGTTAGACGGCTACACCTTC. This codes for CASSHRDRGLDGYTF. The rearrangement uses TRBV7-9 and TRBJ1-2; 11 nucleotides match TRBD1. Unmatched junction bases numbered 10, after V lost 5 bases and J lost 8 bases. Germline V gene sequence: CDR1 SEHNR, CDR2 FQNEAQ (reference sequence). This CDR3 comprises 15 residues.

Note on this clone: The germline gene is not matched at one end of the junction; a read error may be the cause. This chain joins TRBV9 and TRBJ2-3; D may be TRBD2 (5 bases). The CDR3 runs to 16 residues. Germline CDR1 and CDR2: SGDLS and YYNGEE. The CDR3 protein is CASGVPREGPTDTQYF. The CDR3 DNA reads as TGTGCCAGCGGCGTCCCGAGAGAGGGTCCCACAGATACGCAGTATTTT.

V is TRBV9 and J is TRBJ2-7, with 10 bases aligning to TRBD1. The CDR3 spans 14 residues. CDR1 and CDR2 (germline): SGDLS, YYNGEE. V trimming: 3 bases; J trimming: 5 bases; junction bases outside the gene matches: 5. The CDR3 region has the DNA TGTGCCAGCAGCGAAGAGACAGGGGGCGACGAGCAGTACTTC. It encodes CASSEETGGDEQYF.

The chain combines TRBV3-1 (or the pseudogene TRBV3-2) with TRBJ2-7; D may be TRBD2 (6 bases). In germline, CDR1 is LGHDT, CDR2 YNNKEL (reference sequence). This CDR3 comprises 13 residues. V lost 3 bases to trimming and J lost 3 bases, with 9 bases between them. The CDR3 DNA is TGTGCCAGCAGCCAGCCCGGGGGCTACGAGCAGTACTTC. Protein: CASSQPGGYEQYF.

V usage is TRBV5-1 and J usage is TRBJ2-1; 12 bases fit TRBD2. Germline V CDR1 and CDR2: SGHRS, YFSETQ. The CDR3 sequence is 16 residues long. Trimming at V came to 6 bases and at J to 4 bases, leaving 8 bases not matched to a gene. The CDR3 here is CASTLAGGPGYNEQFF. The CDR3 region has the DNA TGCGCCAGCACCCTAGCGGGAGGGCCTGGGTACAATGAGCAGTTCTTC.

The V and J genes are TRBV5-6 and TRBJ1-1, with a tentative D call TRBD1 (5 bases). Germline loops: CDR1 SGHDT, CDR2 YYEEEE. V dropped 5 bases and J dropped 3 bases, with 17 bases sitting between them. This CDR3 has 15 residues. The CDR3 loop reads CASRPTGRADTEAFF. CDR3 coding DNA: TGTGCCAGCAGGCCAACCGGCAGGGCTGACACTGAAGCTTTCTTT.

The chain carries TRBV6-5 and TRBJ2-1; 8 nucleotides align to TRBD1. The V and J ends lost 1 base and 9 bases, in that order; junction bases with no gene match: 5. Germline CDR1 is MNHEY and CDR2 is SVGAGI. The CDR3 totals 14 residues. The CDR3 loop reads CASSYLQGVGEQFF. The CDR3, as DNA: TGTGCCAGCAGTTACTTACAGGGGGTCGGTGAGCAGTTCTTC.